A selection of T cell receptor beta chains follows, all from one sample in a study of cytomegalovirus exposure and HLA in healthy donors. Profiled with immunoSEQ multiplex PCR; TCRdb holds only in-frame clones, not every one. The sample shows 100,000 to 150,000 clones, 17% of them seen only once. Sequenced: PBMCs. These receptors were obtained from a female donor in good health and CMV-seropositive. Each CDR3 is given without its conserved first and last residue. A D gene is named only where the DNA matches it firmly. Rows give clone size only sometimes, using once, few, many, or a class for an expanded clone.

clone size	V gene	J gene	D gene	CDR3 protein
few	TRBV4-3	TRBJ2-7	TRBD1	ASSQATGRNSYEQY
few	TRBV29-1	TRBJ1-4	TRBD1	SVGGQLAGRGEKLF
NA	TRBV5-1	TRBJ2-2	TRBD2	ASTPGLAETRGTGELF
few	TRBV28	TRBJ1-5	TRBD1	ASSDTGGASNQPQH
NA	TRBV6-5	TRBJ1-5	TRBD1	ASSPKTGVDQPQH
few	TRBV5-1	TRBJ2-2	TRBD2	ASSWNLAGTANTGELF
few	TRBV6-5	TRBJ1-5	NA	ASSLRPGDQPQH
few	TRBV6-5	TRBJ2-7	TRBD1	ASSPKDRVGYEQY
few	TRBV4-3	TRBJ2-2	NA	ASSQGKGISANTGELF
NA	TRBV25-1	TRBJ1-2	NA	ASSESRGFGGYT
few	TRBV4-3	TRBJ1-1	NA	ASSQDRNTEAF
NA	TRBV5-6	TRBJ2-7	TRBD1	ASSLVTGDLY
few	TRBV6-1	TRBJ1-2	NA	ASSSDYGYT
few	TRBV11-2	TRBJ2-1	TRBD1	ASRGGTGNEQF
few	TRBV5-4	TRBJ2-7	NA	ASSSSRLSYEQY
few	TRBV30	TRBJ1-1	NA	AWSIGSRTEAF
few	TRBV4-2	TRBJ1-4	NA	ASSQKGGATNEKLF
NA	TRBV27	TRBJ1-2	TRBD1	ASSLSPDRGNRGYT
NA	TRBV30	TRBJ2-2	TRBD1	AWYHWTGENTGELF
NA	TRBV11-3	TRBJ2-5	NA	ASSPIGGTQY
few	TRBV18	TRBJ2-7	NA	ASSPQQDSYEQY
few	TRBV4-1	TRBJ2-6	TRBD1	ASTTGGASGTGFSGANVLT
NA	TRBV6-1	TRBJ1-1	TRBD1	ASRRQGNPEAF
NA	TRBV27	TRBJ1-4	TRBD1	ASSLAGTGGAKLF
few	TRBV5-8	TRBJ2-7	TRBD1	ASSYRGRYEQY
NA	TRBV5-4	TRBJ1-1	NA	ASSLVGGNTEAF
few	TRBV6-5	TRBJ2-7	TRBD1	ASSYQGAYEQY